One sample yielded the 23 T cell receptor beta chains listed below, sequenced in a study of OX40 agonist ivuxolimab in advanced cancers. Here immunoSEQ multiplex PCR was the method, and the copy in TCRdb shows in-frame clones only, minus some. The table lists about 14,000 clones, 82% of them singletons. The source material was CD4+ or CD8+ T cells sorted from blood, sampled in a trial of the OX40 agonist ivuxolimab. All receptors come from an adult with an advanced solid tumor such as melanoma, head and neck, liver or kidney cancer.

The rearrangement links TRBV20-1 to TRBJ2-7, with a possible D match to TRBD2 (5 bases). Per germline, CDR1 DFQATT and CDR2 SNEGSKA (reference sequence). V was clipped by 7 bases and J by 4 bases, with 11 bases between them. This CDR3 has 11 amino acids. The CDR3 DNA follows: TGCAGTGTACGACGGGGATACGAGCAGTACTTC. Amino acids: CSVRRGYEQYF.

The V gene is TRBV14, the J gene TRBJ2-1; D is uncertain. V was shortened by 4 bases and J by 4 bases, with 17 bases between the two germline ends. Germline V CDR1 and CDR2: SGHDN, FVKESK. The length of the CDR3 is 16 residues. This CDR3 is CASSPQVNRIYNEQFF. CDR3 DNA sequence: TGTGCCAGCAGCCCCCAGGTCAATAGAATATACAATGAGCAGTTCTTC.

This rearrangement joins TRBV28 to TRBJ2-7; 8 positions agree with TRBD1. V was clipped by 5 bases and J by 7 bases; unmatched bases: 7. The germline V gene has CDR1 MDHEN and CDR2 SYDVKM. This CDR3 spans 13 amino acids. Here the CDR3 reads CASSPGQGWEQYF. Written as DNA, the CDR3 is TGTGCCAGCAGTCCCGGACAGGGCTGGGAGCAGTACTTC.

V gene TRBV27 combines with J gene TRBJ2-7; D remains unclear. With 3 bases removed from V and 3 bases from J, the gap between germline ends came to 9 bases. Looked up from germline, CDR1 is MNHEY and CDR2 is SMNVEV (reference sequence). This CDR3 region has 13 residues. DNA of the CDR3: TGTGCCAGCAGTTTCGGGCATCTCTACGAGCAGTACTTC. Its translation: CASSFGHLYEQYF.

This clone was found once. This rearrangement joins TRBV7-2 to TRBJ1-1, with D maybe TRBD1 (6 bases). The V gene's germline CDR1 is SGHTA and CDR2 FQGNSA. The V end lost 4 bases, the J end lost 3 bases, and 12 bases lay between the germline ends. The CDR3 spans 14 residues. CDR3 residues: CASSSGTFYTEAFF. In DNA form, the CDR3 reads TGTGCCAGCAGCTCGGGGACATTTTACACTGAAGCTTTCTTT. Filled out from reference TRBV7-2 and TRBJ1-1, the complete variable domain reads GAGVSQSPSNKVTEKGKDVELRCDPISGHTALYWYRQSLGQGLEFLIYFQGNSAPDKSGLPSDRFSAERTGGSVSTLTIQRTQQEDSAVYLCASSSGTFYTEAFFGQGTRLTVV.

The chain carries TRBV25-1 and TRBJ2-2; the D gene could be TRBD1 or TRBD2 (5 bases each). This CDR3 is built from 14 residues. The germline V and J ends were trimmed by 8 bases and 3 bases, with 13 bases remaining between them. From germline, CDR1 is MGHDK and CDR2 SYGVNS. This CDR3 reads CASGGPPDTGELFF. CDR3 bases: TGTGCCAGCGGGGGACCTCCGGACACCGGGGAGCTGTTTTTT.

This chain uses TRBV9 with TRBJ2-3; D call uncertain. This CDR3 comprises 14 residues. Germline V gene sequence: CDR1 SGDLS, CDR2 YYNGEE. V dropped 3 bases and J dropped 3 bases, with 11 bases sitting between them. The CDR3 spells CASSAGVRTDTQYF. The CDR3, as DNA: TGTGCCAGCAGCGCCGGAGTGAGGACAGATACGCAGTATTTT.

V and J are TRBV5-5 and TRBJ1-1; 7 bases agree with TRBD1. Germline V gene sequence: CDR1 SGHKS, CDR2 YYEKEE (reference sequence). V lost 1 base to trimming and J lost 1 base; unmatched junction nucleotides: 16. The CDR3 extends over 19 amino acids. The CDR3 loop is CASSLNLEETGSENTEAFF. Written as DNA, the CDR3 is TGTGCCAGCAGCTTGAATCTTGAGGAGACAGGGTCTGAGAACACTGAAGCTTTCTTT.

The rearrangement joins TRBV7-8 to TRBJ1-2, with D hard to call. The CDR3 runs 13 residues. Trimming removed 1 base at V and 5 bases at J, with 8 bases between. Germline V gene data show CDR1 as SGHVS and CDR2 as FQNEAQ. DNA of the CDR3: TGTGCCAGCAGCTTAGGGGTTGTATATGGCTACACCTTC. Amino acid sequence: CASSLGVVYGYTF.

CDR3 amino acids: CSVASPLAGGPRDTQYF. The CDR3 nucleotides are TGCAGCGTTGCTTCCCCCCTAGCGGGAGGGCCTCGAGATACGCAGTATTTT. The rearrangement uses TRBV29-1 and TRBJ2-3; 12 nucleotides match TRBD2. J was trimmed by 5 bases and V by 4 bases; bases with no gene match: 13. The germline gives CDR1 SQVTM, CDR2 ANQGSEA. The CDR3 is 17 amino acids.

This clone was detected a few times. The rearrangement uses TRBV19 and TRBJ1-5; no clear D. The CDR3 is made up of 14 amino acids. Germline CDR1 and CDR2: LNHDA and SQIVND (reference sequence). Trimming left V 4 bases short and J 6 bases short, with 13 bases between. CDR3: CASSTKSEGQPQHF. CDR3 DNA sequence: TGTGCCAGTAGTACCAAGTCTGAGGGTCAGCCCCAGCATTTT.

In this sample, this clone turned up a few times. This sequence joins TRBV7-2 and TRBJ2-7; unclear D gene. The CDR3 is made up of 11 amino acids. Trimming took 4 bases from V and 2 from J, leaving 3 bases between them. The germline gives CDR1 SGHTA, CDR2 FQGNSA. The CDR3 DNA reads TGTGCCAGCAGCTGGGCCTACGAGCAGTACTTC. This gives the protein CASSWAYEQYF. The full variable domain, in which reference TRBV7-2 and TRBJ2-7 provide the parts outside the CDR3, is GAGVSQSPSNKVTEKGKDVELRCDPISGHTALYWYRQSLGQGLEFLIYFQGNSAPDKSGLPSDRFSAERTGGSVSTLTIQRTQQEDSAVYLCASSWAYEQYFGPGTRLTVT.

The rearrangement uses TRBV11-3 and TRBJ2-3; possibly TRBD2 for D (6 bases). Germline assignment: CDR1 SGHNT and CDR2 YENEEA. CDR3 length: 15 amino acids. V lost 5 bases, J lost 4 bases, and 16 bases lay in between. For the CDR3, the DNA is TGTGCCAGCAGCCGCCGGGGGAGTGTCCCAGATACGCAGTATTTT. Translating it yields CASSRRGSVPDTQYF.

The CDR3 spells CASSLTVSRKLEAFF. The CDR3 DNA follows: TGTGCCAGCAGCTTAACCGTGAGTCGGAAACTGGAAGCTTTCTTT. The V gene is TRBV7-9, the J gene TRBJ1-1; no firm D call. Trimming shortened V by 2 bases and J by 8 bases, and 18 bases separated the two germline ends. Per germline, CDR1 SEHNR and CDR2 FQNEAQ (reference sequence). This CDR3 region has 15 residues.

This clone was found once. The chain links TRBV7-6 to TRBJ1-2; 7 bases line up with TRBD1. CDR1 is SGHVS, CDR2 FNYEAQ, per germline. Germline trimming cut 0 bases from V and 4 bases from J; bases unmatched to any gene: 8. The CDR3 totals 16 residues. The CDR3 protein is CASSLAAGQPSYGYTF. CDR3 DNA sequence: TGTGCCAGCAGCTTAGCCGCGGGACAGCCCTCCTATGGCTACACCTTC.

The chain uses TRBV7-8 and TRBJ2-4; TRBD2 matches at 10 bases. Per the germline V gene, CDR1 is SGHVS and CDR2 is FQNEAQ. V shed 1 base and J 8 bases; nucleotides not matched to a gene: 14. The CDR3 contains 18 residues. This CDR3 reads CASSLEWLAGEGEDIQYF. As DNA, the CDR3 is TGTGCCAGCAGCTTAGAGTGGCTAGCGGGAGAGGGTGAGGACATTCAGTACTTC. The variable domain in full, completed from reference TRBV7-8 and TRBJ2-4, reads GAGVSQSPRYKVAKRGQDVALRCDPISGHVSLFWYQQALGQGPEFLTYFQNEAQLDKSGLPSDRFFAERPEGSVSTLKIQRTQQEDSAVYLCASSLEWLAGEGEDIQYFGAGTRLSVL.

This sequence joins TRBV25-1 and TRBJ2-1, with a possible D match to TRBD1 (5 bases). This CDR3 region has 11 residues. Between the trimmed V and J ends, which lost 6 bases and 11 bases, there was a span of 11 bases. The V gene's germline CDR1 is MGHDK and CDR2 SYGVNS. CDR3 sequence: CASSWGLKQFF. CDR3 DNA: TGTGCCAGCAGCTGGGGCCTTAAGCAGTTCTTC.

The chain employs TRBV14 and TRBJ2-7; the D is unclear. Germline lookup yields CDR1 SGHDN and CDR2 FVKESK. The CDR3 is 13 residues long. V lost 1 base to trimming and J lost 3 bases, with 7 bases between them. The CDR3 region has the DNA TGTGCCAGCAGCCAAGGGATATACTACGAGCAGTACTTC. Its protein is CASSQGIYYEQYF.

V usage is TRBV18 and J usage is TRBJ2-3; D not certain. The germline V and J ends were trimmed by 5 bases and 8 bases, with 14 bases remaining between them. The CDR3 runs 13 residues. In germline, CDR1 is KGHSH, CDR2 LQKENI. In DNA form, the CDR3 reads TGTGCCAGCTCAGCTGGCTCGACGTTTACGCAGTATTTT. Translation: CASSAGSTFTQYF.

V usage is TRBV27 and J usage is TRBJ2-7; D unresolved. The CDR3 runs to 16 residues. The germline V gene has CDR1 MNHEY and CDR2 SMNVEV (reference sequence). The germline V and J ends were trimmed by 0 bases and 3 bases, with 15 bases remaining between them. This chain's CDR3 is CASSLSSEAPYYEQYF. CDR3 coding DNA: TGTGCCAGCAGTTTATCTAGTGAGGCGCCGTACTACGAGCAGTACTTC.

CDR3 residues: CASSTSYGRATETQYF. The CDR3, as DNA: TGTGCCAGCTCAACCTCCTACGGCAGGGCAACAGAGACCCAGTACTTC. J is TRBJ2-5 and V is TRBV18, with D maybe TRBD1 (5 bases). CDR1 KGHSH and CDR2 LQKENI come from the germline V gene. The CDR3 spans 16 residues. The V end was cut by 5 bases, the J end by 4 bases, with 20 bases between.

The CDR3 sequence: CASSLATGGLYEQFF. The DNA for the CDR3 is TGCGCCAGCAGCTTGGCCACGGGAGGGCTCTATGAGCAGTTCTTC. The chain links TRBV5-1 to TRBJ2-1; TRBD2 aligns across 8 bases. CDR1 is SGHRS and CDR2 is YFSETQ in the germline V gene. The CDR3 length is 15 residues. The ends lost 0 bases at V and 8 bases at J; junction bases unmatched: 7.

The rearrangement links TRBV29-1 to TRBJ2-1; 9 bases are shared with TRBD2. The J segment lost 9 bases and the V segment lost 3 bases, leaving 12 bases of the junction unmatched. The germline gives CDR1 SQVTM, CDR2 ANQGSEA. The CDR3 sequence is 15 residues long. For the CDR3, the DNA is TGCAGCGTTGACCGGCAGGGACTAGCCTATATTGAGCAGTTCTTC. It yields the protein CSVDRQGLAYIEQFF.